This paragraph reports one T cell receptor beta chain. The sample comes from a study of T-cell reconstitution after alpha-beta-depleted transplantation in children. For TCRbeta, the library was prepared with unique molecular identifiers. In TCRdb, the PCR reads were re-called with MiXCR into one record per CDR3 protein. The sample records about 400,000 distinct CDR3 sequences, 15% to 20% being singletons. The CDR3 is made up of 15 amino acids. Trimming took off 0 bases at V and 4 bases at J, with 10 bases between the two ends. Germline V gene data show CDR1 as SGHNT and CDR2 as YENEEA. The chain has TRBV11-3 and TRBJ2-1, with D possibly TRBD2 on 6 matching bases. This clonotype was obtained from a boy under two years old who had a stem cell transplant for Wiskott-Aldrich syndrome, so the T cells may come from the graft donor. Sequencing was performed on PBMCs, mostly from graft donor cells, taken 360 days after TCRalphabeta/CD19-depleted stem cell transplant. The CDR3 is CASSLERGKYNEQFF. The CDR3 DNA is TGTGCCAGCAGCTTAGAACGGGGGAAGTACAATGAGCAGTTCTTC.